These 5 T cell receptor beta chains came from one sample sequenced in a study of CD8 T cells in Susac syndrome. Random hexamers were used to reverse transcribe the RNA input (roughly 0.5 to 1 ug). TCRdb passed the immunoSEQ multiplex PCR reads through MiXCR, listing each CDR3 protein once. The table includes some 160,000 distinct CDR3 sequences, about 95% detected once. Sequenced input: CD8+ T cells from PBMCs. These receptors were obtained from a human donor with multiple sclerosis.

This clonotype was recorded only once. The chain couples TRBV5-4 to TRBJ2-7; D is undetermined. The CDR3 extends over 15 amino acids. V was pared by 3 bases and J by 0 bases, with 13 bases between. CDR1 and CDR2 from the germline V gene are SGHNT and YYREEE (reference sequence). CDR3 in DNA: TGTGCCAGCAGCTGGACGCCCGAACCCTCCTACGAGCAGTACTTC. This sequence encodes CASSWTPEPSYEQYF.

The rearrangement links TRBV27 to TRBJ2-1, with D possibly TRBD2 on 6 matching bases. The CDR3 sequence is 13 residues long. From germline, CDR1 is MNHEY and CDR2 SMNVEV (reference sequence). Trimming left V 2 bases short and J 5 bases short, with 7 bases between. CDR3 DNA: TGTGCCAGCAGTTTAGCGGGGAACAATGAGCAGTTCTTC. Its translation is CASSLAGNNEQFF.

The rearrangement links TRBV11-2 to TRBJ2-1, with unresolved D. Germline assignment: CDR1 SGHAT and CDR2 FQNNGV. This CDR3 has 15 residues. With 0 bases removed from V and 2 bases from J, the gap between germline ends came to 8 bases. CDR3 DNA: TGTGCCAGCAGCTTAGAGCCAGGTGCCTACAATGAGCAGTTCTTC. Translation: CASSLEPGAYNEQFF.

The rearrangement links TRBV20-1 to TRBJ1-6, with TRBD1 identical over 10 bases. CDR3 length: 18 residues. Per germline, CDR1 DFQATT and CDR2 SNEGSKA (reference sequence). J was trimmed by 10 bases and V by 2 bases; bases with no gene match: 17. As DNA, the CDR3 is TGCAGTGCTAGACCCCTCCGGGACAGGGGCTCCTCGGGCTCACCCCTCCACTTT. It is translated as CSARPLRDRGSSGSPLHF.

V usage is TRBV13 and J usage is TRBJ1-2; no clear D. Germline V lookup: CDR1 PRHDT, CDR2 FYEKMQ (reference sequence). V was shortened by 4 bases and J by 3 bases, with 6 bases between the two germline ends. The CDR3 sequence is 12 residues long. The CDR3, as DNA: TGTGCCAGCAGCTCGGACTACTATGGCTACACCTTC. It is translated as CASSSDYYGYTF.